This T cell receptor beta chain came from a study of blood T cell repertoires in COVID-19. Study summary: T cells, B-cell-depleted T cells, or PBMCs provided the cDNA or gDNA that served as material.

This clone was detected only a few times. There are 14 residues in the CDR3. Per germline, CDR1 SGHRS and CDR2 YFSETQ. Trimming took 2 bases from V and 6 from J; bases not matched to a gene: 7. Study processing details: Estimates of nucleated cell counts were drawn from the amplification of reference gene primers. TCRdb's copy holds only in-frame clones and misses some; the assay was immunoSEQ multiplex PCR. V and J calls and clone size are given by that table; D and trimming were obtained from the DNA. The table includes roughly 340,000 clones, 80% to 90% detected once. Sequenced sample: PBMCs or T cells enriched from blood (not recorded which). The chain uses TRBV5-1 and TRBJ2-7; 8 bases agree with TRBD1. The receptor was derived from a man between 18 and 29 years old who had recovered from COVID-19. CDR3 coding DNA: TGCGCCAGCAGCTTTGGGACAGGCCAAGCCGAGCAGTACTTC. This translates into CASSFGTGQAEQYF.